Reported below is one T cell receptor (beta chain). Patients of the Seattle cohort, enrolled during active infection, were followed longitudinally. The data belong to a study of blood T cell repertoires in COVID-19. Study background: PBMCs, B-cell-depleted T cells, or T cells provided the cDNA or gDNA that made up the material.

Germline CDR1 and CDR2: SEHNR and FQNEAQ (reference sequence). This CDR3 has 17 amino acids. V lost 3 bases, J lost 1 base, and 16 bases lay in between. In the source study's methods: For nucleated cells, counts were estimated from reference gene primer amplification. Libraries were prepared by immunoSEQ multiplex PCR; TCRdb keeps only in-frame clonotypes and omits some of them. V, J and clone size are taken as reported in that table, and D and trimming were inferred from the DNA itself. The data hold over 90,000 clones, with roughly 81% observed a single time. Sample: peripheral blood. The TCR sequence derives from a man older than 75 with COVID-19, enrolled during active disease. V usage is TRBV7-9 and J usage is TRBJ1-5; D might be TRBD1 (6 bases). This CDR3 is CASSFGTGFNSNQPQHF. Written as DNA, the CDR3 is TGTGCCAGCAGCTTCGGTACAGGGTTCAACAGCAATCAGCCCCAGCATTTT.